This T cell receptor (beta chain) came from a study of cytomegalovirus exposure and HLA in healthy donors. Overall study results and limits: Presence/absence analysis assumed near-uniform sequencing depth across donors. TRBV6-2, TRBV6-3 and other indistinguishable V segments were excluded.

PCR amplification relied on 60 Vbeta primers (plus 13 Jbeta primers). Method: immunoSEQ multiplex PCR; TCRdb's copy keeps in-frame clones and lacks some. The repertoire holds fewer than 60,000 clones, with approximately 84% as singletons. The CDR3 is 13 amino acids. The V gene lost 5 bases and the J gene lost 10 bases, with 12 bases spanning the gap. The V gene's germline CDR1 is MDHEN and CDR2 SYDVKM. About this clone: Its target is unknown.

The J gene is TRBJ1-6, the V gene TRBV28; D is possibly TRBD1 (5 bases). The sample was PBMCs. This clonotype originated in a man over 45 in good health and CMV-seronegative. The CDR3 spells CASSKGHRSPLHF. For the CDR3, the DNA is TGTGCCAGCAGTAAGGGGCATAGGTCACCCCTCCACTTT. Drawing the rest from reference TRBV28 and TRBJ1-6, the complete variable domain is DVKVTQSSRYLVKRTGEKVFLECVQDMDHENMFWYRQDPGLGLRLIYFSYDVKMKEKGDIPEGYSVSREKKERFSLILESASTNQTSMYLCASSKGHRSPLHFGNGTRLTVT.